This TCR beta chain was sequenced in a study of OX40 agonist ivuxolimab in advanced cancers. Study-wide findings and caveats: Expanded clones tended on average to be more numerous among CD8+ T cells than CD4+. The 0.1-3.0 mg/kg partial responders had among the lowest clonal expansion. At 0.1 to 3.0 mg/kg, clonal expansion of CD4+ and CD8+ blood T cells had occurred by week 6.

V trimming: 6 bases; J trimming: 7 bases; junction bases outside the gene matches: 6. From germline, CDR1 is SNHLY and CDR2 FYNNEI. CDR3 length: 13 amino acids. Libraries were prepared by immunoSEQ multiplex PCR; TCRdb keeps only in-frame clonotypes and omits some of them. In the table there are around 51,000 clones, about 80% of which are singletons. To note about this clone: What it binds is not known.

This receptor was identified in an adult with an advanced solid tumor such as melanoma, head and neck, liver or kidney cancer. The J gene is TRBJ1-2, the V gene TRBV2; 9 nucleotides agree with TRBD1. The source was CD4+ or CD8+ T cells sorted from blood, collected in a trial of the OX40 agonist ivuxolimab. CDR3: CASRSTGGFGYTF. The CDR3 coding sequence is TGTGCCAGCAGATCGACAGGGGGTTTTGGCTACACCTTC. Using reference TRBV2 and TRBJ1-2 for the parts outside the CDR3, the full variable domain is EPEVTQTPSHQVTQMGQEVILRCVPISNHLYFYWYRQILGQKVEFLVSFYNNEISEKSEIFDDQFSVERPDGSNFTLKIRSTKLEDSAMYFCASRSTGGFGYTFGSGTRLTVV.